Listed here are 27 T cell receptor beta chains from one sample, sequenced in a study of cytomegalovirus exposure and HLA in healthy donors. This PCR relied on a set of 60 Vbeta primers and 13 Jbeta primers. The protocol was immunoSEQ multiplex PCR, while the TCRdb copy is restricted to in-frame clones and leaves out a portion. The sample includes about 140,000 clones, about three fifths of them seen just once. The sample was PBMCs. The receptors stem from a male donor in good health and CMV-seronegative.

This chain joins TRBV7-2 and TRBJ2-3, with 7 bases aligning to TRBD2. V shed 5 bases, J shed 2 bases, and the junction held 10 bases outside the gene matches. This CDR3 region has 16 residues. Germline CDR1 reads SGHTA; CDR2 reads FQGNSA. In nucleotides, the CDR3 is TGTGCCAGCAGCCACCGAGCGGGGTCAACCACAGATACGCAGTATTTT. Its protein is CASSHRAGSTTDTQYF.

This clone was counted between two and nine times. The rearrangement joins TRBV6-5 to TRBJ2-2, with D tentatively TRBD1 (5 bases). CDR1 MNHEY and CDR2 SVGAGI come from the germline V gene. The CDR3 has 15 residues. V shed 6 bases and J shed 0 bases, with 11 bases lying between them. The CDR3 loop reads CASSRQPANTGELFF. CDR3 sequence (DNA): TGTGCCAGCAGCCGACAGCCCGCGAACACCGGGGAGCTGTTTTTT.

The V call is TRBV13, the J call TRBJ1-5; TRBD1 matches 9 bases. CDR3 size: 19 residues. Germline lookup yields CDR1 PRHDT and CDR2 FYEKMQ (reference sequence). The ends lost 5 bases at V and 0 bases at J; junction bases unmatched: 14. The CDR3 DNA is TGTGCCAGCAGCCTCACCGGGGACAGGGCGAATTATAGCAATCAGCCCCAGCATTTT. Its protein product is CASSLTGDRANYSNQPQHF. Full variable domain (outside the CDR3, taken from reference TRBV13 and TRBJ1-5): AAGVIQSPRHLIKEKRETATLKCYPIPRHDTVYWYQQGPGQDPQFLISFYEKMQSDKGSIPDRFSAQQFSDYHSELNMSSLELGDSALYFCASSLTGDRANYSNQPQHFGDGTRLSIL.

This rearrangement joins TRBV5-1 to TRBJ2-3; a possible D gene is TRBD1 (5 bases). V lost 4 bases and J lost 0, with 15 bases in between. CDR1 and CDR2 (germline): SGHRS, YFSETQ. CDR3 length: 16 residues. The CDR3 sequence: CASSERTLGSTDTQYF. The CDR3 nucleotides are TGCGCCAGCAGCGAGAGGACATTAGGGAGCACAGATACGCAGTATTTT.

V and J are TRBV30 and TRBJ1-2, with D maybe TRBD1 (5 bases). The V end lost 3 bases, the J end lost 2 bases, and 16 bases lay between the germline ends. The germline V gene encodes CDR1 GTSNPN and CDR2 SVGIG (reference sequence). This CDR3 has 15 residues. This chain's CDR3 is CAWRGVGGLNYGYTF. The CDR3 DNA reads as TGTGCCTGGAGGGGGGTGGGGGGACTAAACTATGGCTACACCTTC.

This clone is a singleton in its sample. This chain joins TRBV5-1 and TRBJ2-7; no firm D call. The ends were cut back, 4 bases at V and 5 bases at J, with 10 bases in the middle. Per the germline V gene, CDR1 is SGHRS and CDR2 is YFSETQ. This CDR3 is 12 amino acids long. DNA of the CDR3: TGCGCCAGCAGCCCTAACTACCACGAGCAGTACTTC. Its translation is CASSPNYHEQYF.

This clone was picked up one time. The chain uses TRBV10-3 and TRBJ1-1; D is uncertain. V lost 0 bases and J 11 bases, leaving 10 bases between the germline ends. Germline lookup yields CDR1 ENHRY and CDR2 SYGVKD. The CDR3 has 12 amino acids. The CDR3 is CAISESGVEAFF. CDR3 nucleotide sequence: TGTGCCATCAGTGAGTCGGGCGTAGAGGCTTTCTTT.

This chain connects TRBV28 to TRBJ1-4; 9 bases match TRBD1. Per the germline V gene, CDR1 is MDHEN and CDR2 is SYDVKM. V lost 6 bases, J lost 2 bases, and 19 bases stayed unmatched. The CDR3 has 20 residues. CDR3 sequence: CASSPHNPTGGFVTNEKLFF. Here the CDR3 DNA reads TGTGCCAGCAGCCCGCACAACCCGACAGGGGGTTTTGTTACTAATGAAAAACTGTTTTTT.

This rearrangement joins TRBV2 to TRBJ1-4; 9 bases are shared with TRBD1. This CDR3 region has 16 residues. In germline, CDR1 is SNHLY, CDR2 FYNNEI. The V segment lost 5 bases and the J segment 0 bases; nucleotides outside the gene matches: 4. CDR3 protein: CASSSRTGATNEKLFF. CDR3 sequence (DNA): TGTGCCAGCAGTAGTAGGACAGGGGCAACTAATGAAAAACTGTTTTTT.

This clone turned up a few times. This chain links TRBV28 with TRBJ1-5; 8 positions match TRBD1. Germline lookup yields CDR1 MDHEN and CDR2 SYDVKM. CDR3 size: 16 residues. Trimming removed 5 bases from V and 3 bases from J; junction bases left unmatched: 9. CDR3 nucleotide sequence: TGTGCCAGCAGTCCAAAACGACAGGGGTACAATCAGCCCCAGCATTTT. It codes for CASSPKRQGYNQPQHF.

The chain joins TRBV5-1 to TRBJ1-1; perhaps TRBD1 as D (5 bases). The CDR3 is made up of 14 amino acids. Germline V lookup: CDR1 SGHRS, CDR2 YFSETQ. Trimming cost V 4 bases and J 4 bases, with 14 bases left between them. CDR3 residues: CASSPGPGSTEAFF. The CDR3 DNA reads TGCGCCAGCAGCCCCGGGCCAGGGTCCACTGAAGCTTTCTTT.

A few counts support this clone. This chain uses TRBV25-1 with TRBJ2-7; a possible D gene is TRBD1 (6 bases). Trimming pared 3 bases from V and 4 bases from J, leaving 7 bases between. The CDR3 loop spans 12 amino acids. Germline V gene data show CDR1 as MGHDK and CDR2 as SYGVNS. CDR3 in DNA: TGTGCCAGCAGTGAGAGGGGGTACGAGCAGTACTTC. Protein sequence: CASSERGYEQYF.

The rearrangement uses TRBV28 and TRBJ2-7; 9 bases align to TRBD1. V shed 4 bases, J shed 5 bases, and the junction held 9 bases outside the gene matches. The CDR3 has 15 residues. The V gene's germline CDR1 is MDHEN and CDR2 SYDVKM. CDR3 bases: TGTGCCAGCAGTTCAGCCGGGACAGGGTGGAACGAGCAGTACTTC. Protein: CASSSAGTGWNEQYF.

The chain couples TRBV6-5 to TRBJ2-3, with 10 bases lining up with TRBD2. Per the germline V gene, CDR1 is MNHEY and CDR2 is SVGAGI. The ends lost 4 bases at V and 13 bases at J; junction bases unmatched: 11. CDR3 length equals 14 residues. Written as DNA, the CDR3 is TGTGCCAGCAGTTCTACTAGCGGGGCCTGTTCGGAGTATTTT. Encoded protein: CASSSTSGACSEYF.

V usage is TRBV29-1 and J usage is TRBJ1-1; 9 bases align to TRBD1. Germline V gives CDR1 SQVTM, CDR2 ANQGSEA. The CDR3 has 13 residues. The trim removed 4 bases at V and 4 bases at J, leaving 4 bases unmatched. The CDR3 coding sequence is TGCAGCGTTGGAGCGACAGGGGGCACTGAAGCTTTCTTT. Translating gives CSVGATGGTEAFF. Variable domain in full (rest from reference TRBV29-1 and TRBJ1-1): SAVISQKPSRDICQRGTSLTIQCQVDSQVTMMFWYRQQPGQSLTLIATANQGSEATYESGFVIDKFPISRPNLTFSTLTVSNMSPEDSSIYLCSVGATGGTEAFFGQGTRLTVV.

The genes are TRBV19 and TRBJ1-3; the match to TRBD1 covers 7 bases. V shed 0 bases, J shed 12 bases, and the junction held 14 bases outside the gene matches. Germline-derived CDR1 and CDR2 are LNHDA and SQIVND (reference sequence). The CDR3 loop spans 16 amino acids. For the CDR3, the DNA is TGTGCCAGTAGTATAGACAATCGAAGGCCGGGACAGCTCATATATTTT. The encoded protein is CASSIDNRRPGQLIYF.

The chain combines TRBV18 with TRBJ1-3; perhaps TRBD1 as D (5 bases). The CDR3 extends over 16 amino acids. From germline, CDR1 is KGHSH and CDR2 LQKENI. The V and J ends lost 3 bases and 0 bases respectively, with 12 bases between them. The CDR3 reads CASSPNRGDSGNTIYF. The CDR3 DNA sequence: TGTGCCAGCTCACCGAATCGGGGGGACTCTGGAAACACCATATATTTT. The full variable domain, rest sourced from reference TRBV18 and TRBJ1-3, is NAGVMQNPRHLVRRRGQEARLRCSPMKGHSHVYWYRQLPEEGLKFMVYLQKENIIDESGMPKERFSAEFPKEGPSILRIQQVVRGDSAAYFCASSPNRGDSGNTIYFGEGSWLTVV.

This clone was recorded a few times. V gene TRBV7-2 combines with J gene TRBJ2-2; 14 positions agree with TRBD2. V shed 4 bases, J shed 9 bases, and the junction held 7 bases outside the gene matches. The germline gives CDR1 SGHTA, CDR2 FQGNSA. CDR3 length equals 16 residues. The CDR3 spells CASSSRLAGGLRELFF. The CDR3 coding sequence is TGTGCCAGCAGCTCAAGACTAGCGGGGGGGCTTAGGGAGCTGTTTTTT.

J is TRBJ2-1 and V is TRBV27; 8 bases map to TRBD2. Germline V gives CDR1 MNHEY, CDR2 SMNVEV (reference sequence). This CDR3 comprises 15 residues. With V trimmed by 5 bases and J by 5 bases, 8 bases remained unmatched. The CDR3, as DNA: TGTGCCAGCAGTCACCGGGGGGGTGTCAACAATGAGCAGTTCTTC. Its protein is CASSHRGGVNNEQFF.

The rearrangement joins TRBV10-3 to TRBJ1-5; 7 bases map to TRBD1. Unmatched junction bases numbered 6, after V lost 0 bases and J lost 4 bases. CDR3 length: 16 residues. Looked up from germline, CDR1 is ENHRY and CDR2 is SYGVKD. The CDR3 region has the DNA TGTGCCATCAGTGAGTCGCCGGGACAGAGAAATCAGCCCCAGCATTTT. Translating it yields CAISESPGQRNQPQHF.

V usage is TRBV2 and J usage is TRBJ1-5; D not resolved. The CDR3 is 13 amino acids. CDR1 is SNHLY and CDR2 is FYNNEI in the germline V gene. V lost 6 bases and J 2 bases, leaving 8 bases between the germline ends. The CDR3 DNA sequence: TGTGCCAGCAGGGGAGAGGGCAATCAGCCCCAGCATTTT. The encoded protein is CASRGEGNQPQHF. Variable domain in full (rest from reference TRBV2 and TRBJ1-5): EPEVTQTPSHQVTQMGQEVILRCVPISNHLYFYWYRQILGQKVEFLVSFYNNEISEKSEIFDDQFSVERPDGSNFTLKIRSTKLEDSAMYFCASRGEGNQPQHFGDGTRLSIL.

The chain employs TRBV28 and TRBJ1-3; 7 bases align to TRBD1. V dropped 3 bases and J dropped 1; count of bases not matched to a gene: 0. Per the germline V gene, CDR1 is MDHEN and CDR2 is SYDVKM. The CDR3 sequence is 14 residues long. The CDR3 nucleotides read TGTGCCAGCAGTTTGACAGGGTCTGGAAACACCATATATTTT. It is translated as CASSLTGSGNTIYF.

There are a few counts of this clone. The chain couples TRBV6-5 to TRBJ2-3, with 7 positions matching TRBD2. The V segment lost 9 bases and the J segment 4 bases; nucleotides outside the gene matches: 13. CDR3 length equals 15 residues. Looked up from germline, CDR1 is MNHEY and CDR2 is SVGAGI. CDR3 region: CASLWSGLSSDTQYF. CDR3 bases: TGTGCCAGTTTATGGTCGGGACTAAGTTCAGATACGCAGTATTTT.

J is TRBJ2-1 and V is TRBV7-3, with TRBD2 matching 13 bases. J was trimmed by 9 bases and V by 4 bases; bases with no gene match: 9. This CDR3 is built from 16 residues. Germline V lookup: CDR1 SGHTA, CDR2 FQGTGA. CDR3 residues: CASSSSGTSGKGEQFF. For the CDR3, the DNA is TGTGCCAGCAGCTCCTCCGGGACTAGCGGGAAGGGTGAGCAGTTCTTC.

CDR3 in DNA: TGTGCCAGCAGCAAAGGACAGGGTTTCGGCACTGAAGCTTTCTTT. This gives the protein CASSKGQGFGTEAFF. The chain recombines TRBV9 with TRBJ1-1, with 8 bases lining up with TRBD1. The CDR3 covers 15 residues. The germline gives CDR1 SGDLS, CDR2 YYNGEE. V shed 4 bases, J shed 4 bases, and the junction held 9 bases outside the gene matches.

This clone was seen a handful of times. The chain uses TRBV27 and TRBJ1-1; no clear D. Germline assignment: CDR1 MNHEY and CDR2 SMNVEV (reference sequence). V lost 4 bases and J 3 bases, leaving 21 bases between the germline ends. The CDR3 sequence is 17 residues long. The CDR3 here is CASSSRPFVGRDTEAFF. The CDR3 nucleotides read TGTGCCAGCAGTTCCAGGCCGTTTGTGGGGAGGGACACTGAAGCTTTCTTT.

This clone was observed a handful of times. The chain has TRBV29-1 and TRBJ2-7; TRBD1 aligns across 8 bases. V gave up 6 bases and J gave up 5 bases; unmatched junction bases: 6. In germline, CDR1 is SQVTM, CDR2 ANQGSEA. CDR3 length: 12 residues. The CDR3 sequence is CSVRTGRHEQYF. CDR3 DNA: TGCAGCGTAAGGACAGGGAGACACGAGCAGTACTTC.